A single sample is the source of the 28 T cell receptor beta chains below, sequenced in a study of CD8 T cells in ankylosing spondylitis. TCRdb independently ran MiXCR on the 5' RACE reads; one entry per CDR3 protein. The table includes 230,000 or so distinct CDR3 sequences, more than 20% detected once. Material for sequencing was blood, either unsorted or a sorted T cell fraction (not recorded which). These TCRs come from a male donor with ankylosing spondylitis or in good health (not recorded which).

The chain couples TRBV2 to TRBJ2-5; D possibly uses TRBD1 or TRBD2 (5 bases each). Trimming took 6 bases from V and 10 from J, leaving 15 bases between them. Germline CDR1 SNHLY, CDR2 FYNNEI. CDR3 size: 12 residues. In nucleotides, the CDR3 is TGTGCCAGCAGCCCACAATGGGACGGCCAGTACTTC. Translation: CASSPQWDGQYF.

This rearrangement joins TRBV10-2 to TRBJ2-7; D not certain. With 6 bases removed from V and 1 base from J, the gap between germline ends came to 7 bases. CDR1 is WSHSY and CDR2 is SAAADI in the germline V gene. This CDR3 contains 12 residues. DNA for the CDR3: TGCGCCAGCAGCGACCATTCCTACGAGCAGTACTTC. Protein: CASSDHSYEQYF.

The gene calls are TRBV2 and TRBJ2-1, with 9 bases aligning to TRBD1. The CDR3 loop spans 18 amino acids. The V gene end was trimmed by 6 bases and the J gene end by 0 bases; junction bases not matched to a gene: 12. Germline CDR1 is SNHLY and CDR2 is FYNNEI. As DNA, the CDR3 is TGTGCCAGCAGCCGGACAGGGGCCGTTCCTAGCTCCTACAATGAGCAGTTCTTC. This codes for CASSRTGAVPSSYNEQFF.

Points on this clonotype: The germline gene is not matched at one end of the junction; a read error may be the cause. CDR3 region: CASSLQGMGETQYF. For the CDR3, the DNA is TGTGCTAGCAGCTTACAGGGGATGGGAGAGACCCAGTACTTC. The chain recombines TRBV7-7 with TRBJ2-5; 7 positions agree with TRBD1. Germline lookup yields CDR1 SSHAT and CDR2 FNYEAQ (reference sequence). This CDR3 is built from 14 residues.

In this sample, this clonotype turned up many times. The chain recombines TRBV6-1 with TRBJ2-5, with 10 bases identical to TRBD1. This CDR3 has 15 residues. Germline V gene lookup returns CDR1 MNHNS and CDR2 SASEGT. V shed 7 bases, J shed 5 bases, and the junction held 10 bases outside the gene matches. The CDR3 bases are TGTGCCAGCACCCTCACGGGACAGGGGTGGGAGACCCAGTACTTC. The encoded protein is CASTLTGQGWETQYF.

CDR3 in amino acids: CASSLLGGEKTQYF. Written as DNA, the CDR3 is TGTGCCAGCAGTTTACTGGGAGGGGAAAAGACCCAGTACTTC. The V gene is TRBV12-3 or TRBV12-4, the J gene TRBJ2-5, with TRBD2 identical over 7 bases. The ends lost 2 bases at V and 6 bases at J; junction bases unmatched: 6. The CDR3 length is 14 residues.

Here the CDR3 DNA reads TGTGCCATCGGACCTAGCGGGGGGCCGGGAAATGAGCAGTTCTTC. Amino acid sequence: CAIGPSGGPGNEQFF. This sequence joins TRBV10-3 and TRBJ2-1; 11 bases are a match to TRBD2. V was pared by 8 bases and J by 7 bases, with 10 bases of the junction left unmatched. This CDR3 is built from 15 residues. CDR1 ENHRY and CDR2 SYGVKD come from the germline V gene.

This clonotype was seen a handful of times. The chain is built from TRBV29-1 and TRBJ2-3; D is perhaps TRBD1 (6 bases). The length of the CDR3 is 14 residues. Germline V lookup: CDR1 SQVTM, CDR2 ANQGSEA. V gave up 6 bases and J gave up 2 bases, with 15 bases separating them. As DNA, the CDR3 is TGCAGCGTCGTTCCGGGACACAACACAGATACGCAGTATTTT. This sequence encodes CSVVPGHNTDTQYF.

The rearrangement uses TRBV5-1 and TRBJ2-5, with 10 bases aligning to TRBD1. This CDR3 is 16 amino acids long. Germline V lookup: CDR1 SGHRS, CDR2 YFSETQ. The trim removed 4 bases at V and 3 bases at J, leaving 9 bases unmatched. The CDR3 reads CASSPLLDRGEETQYF. The CDR3 DNA reads TGCGCCAGCAGCCCGCTATTGGACAGGGGGGAAGAGACCCAGTACTTC.

This clonotype came up a few times. The chain joins TRBV29-1 to TRBJ2-5; the match to TRBD1 covers 9 bases. V was clipped by 7 bases and J by 0 bases; unmatched bases: 3. Germline CDR1 SQVTM, CDR2 ANQGSEA. The CDR3 sequence is 13 residues long. This CDR3 reads CSGRDRDQETQYF. For the CDR3, the DNA is TGCAGCGGCCGGGACAGGGACCAAGAGACCCAGTACTTC.

This chain connects TRBV6-1 to TRBJ2-5; 7 bases fit TRBD1. The CDR3 extends over 15 amino acids. Germline-derived CDR1 and CDR2 are MNHNS and SASEGT. Trimming at V came to 6 bases and at J to 5 bases, leaving 12 bases not matched to a gene. CDR3 DNA sequence: TGTGCCAGCAGCAACTATAGACAGGGATGGGAGACCCAGTACTTC. Its translation: CASSNYRQGWETQYF.

The chain couples TRBV27 to TRBJ2-3, with no clear D. The CDR3 runs 14 residues. Trimming cost V 2 bases and J 6 bases, with 12 bases left between them. Per the germline V gene, CDR1 is MNHEY and CDR2 is SMNVEV (reference sequence). CDR3 DNA: TGTGCCAGCAGTTTACTCGGCCTCCCCGATACGCAGTATTTT. Protein product: CASSLLGLPDTQYF.

The rearrangement joins TRBV2 to TRBJ2-7, with D unresolved. CDR1 is SNHLY, CDR2 FYNNEI, per germline. The CDR3 extends over 13 amino acids. V was trimmed by 2 bases and J by 7 bases, leaving 12 bases between them. The CDR3 protein is CASSEWRLTEQYF. The CDR3 bases are TGTGCCAGCAGTGAATGGCGACTTACGGAGCAGTACTTC.

This clonotype has at least ten counts. The chain has TRBV20-1 and TRBJ2-7, with a weak D call TRBD1 (6 bases). The CDR3 extends over 12 amino acids. V was clipped by 5 bases and J by 3 bases, with 11 bases between them. Germline-derived CDR1 and CDR2 are DFQATT and SNEGSKA (reference sequence). The CDR3 bases are TGCAGTGCTGTAGACAGGTACTACGAGCAGTACTTC. It is translated as CSAVDRYYEQYF.

This sequence joins TRBV10-2 and TRBJ1-1; weak D call: TRBD1 (6 bases). Germline V gene lookup returns CDR1 WSHSY and CDR2 SAAADI. The CDR3 is 15 residues long. V gave up 7 bases and J gave up 0 bases, with 15 bases separating them. CDR3 protein: CASTSRTEMNTEAFF. CDR3 DNA: TGCGCCAGCACTTCAAGGACAGAGATGAACACTGAAGCTTTCTTT.

There are many counts of this clonotype. J is TRBJ1-1 and V is TRBV20-1, with D possibly TRBD1 on 6 matching bases. Germline V gene lookup returns CDR1 DFQATT and CDR2 SNEGSKA (reference sequence). Trimming removed 3 bases from V and 4 bases from J, with 18 bases in between. There are 15 residues in the CDR3. CDR3 loop: CSASLMGALGTEAFF. In nucleotides, the CDR3 is TGCAGTGCTAGTCTAATGGGGGCGCTGGGCACTGAAGCTTTCTTT.

This sequence joins TRBV12-3 or TRBV12-4 and TRBJ1-6; D gene uncertain. The CDR3 has 13 residues. Trimming pared 1 base from V and 8 bases from J, leaving 6 bases between. In nucleotides, the CDR3 is TGTGCCAGCAGTTTAGATGTGGATTCACCCCTCCACTTT. Amino acid sequence: CASSLDVDSPLHF.

There are many counts of this clonotype. The chain employs TRBV20-1 and TRBJ2-7; 9 positions match TRBD1. Germline assignment: CDR1 DFQATT and CDR2 SNEGSKA (reference sequence). V was clipped by 5 bases and J by 3 bases; unmatched bases: 5. The length of the CDR3 is 13 residues. CDR3 loop: CSAEGQGVYEQYF. The CDR3 DNA follows: TGCAGTGCTGAGGGACAGGGTGTCTACGAGCAGTACTTC.

Only a few counts were recorded for this clonotype. The chain employs TRBV12-3 or TRBV12-4 and TRBJ2-1, with unresolved D. The ends were cut back, 5 bases at V and 0 bases at J, with 17 bases in the middle. The CDR3 has 17 residues. Written as DNA, the CDR3 is TGTGCCAGCAGTCCTCCCGACTGGGATCCCTCCTACAATGAGCAGTTCTTC. Its translation is CASSPPDWDPSYNEQFF.

The genes are TRBV20-1 and TRBJ2-3; D is ambiguous. CDR3 size: 16 residues. Germline V gives CDR1 DFQATT, CDR2 SNEGSKA (reference sequence). Trimming took 1 base from V and 2 from J, leaving 16 bases between them. The CDR3 is CSARAVGRGDTDTQYF. Written as DNA, the CDR3 is TGCAGTGCTAGAGCTGTAGGCCGCGGAGACACAGATACGCAGTATTTT.

This clonotype was found a few times. The V call is TRBV18, the J call TRBJ1-1, with D possibly being TRBD1 (5 bases). Germline CDR1 is KGHSH and CDR2 is LQKENI. This CDR3 has 17 amino acids. Between the trimmed V and J ends, which lost 2 bases and 5 bases, there was a span of 21 bases. The CDR3 sequence is CASSPERRSFGGTEAFF. CDR3 DNA: TGTGCCAGCTCACCAGAACGGCGGTCCTTCGGGGGTACTGAAGCTTTCTTT.

This chain joins TRBV6-5 and TRBJ1-4; D call uncertain. V lost 0 bases and J 8 bases, leaving 10 bases between the germline ends. Germline V gene lookup returns CDR1 MNHEY and CDR2 SVGAGI. There are 14 residues in the CDR3. CDR3: CASSYSFGSEKLFF. DNA of the CDR3: TGTGCCAGCAGTTACTCCTTTGGGTCAGAAAAACTGTTTTTT.

The CDR3 loop reads CSARTGVPPYEQYF. The CDR3 coding sequence is TGCAGTGCCAGGACAGGCGTACCCCCCTACGAGCAGTACTTC. This chain links TRBV20-1 with TRBJ2-7; 7 nucleotides match TRBD1. The V gene end was trimmed by 6 bases and the J gene end by 2 bases; junction bases not matched to a gene: 10. The CDR3 sequence is 14 residues long. The germline gives CDR1 DFQATT, CDR2 SNEGSKA (reference sequence).

This clonotype was observed at least ten times. The chain employs TRBV29-1 and TRBJ2-1; maybe TRBD1 (5 bases). CDR1 and CDR2 from the germline V gene are SQVTM and ANQGSEA. This CDR3 comprises 14 residues. The V gene lost 7 bases and the J gene lost 4 bases, with 17 bases spanning the gap. The CDR3 nucleotides read TGCAGCGCCCACAGGAGAAATAAGTACAATGAGCAGTTCTTC. Its protein product is CSAHRRNKYNEQFF.

This chain links TRBV7-9 with TRBJ2-5, with a tentative D call TRBD1 (6 bases). This CDR3 comprises 14 residues. Trimming pared 3 bases from V and 2 bases from J, leaving 10 bases between. CDR1 and CDR2 (germline): SEHNR, FQNEAQ (reference sequence). CDR3 DNA: TGTGCCAGCAGCTTCTTCCAGGGGCAAGAGACCCAGTACTTC. The encoded protein is CASSFFQGQETQYF.

This clonotype has a count of ten or more. The V gene is TRBV5-1, the J gene TRBJ1-2; 9 nucleotides match TRBD1. The CDR3 loop spans 13 amino acids. Germline lookup yields CDR1 SGHRS and CDR2 YFSETQ. The junction had 11 bases not matched to a gene; V was cut back by 4 bases and J by 13 bases. The CDR3 nucleotides read TGCGCCAGCAGCCACCGGGACAGGGCGGATCCCACCTTC. Its translation: CASSHRDRADPTF.

The chain links TRBV20-1 to TRBJ2-1, with 10 bases aligning to TRBD2. Germline assignment: CDR1 DFQATT and CDR2 SNEGSKA (reference sequence). J lost 6 bases, V lost 3 bases, and 2 bases had no gene match. The CDR3 is 13 residues long. CDR3 sequence: CSARERGGNEQFF. The DNA for the CDR3 is TGCAGTGCTAGGGAGCGGGGGGGCAATGAGCAGTTCTTC.

The rearrangement joins TRBV5-5 to TRBJ2-5; TRBD1 is a possible D gene (7 bases). This CDR3 is built from 15 residues. Germline V gene lookup returns CDR1 SGHKS and CDR2 YYEKEE (reference sequence). With 4 bases removed from V and 5 bases from J, the gap between germline ends came to 18 bases. The CDR3 region is CASSRTGEVGETQYF. The CDR3 DNA reads as TGTGCCAGCAGCAGAACAGGGGAGGTAGGCGAGACCCAGTACTTC.